A selection of T cell receptor beta chains follows, all from one sample in a study of spatial heterogeneity in lung cancer. TCRdb re-derived calls from the 5' RACE reads in MiXCR, one entry per CDR3 protein. The sample consists of tens of thousands of distinct CDR3 sequences, 10% to 15% of them appearing once. Sequences were derived from PBMCs, sampled at surgery. These TCRs come from a male donor with early-stage non-small cell lung cancer. Each CDR3 is given with its conserved first and last residue. Each record gives: J gene, D gene, V gene, clone size, CDR3 protein, CDR3 DNA. A D gene is named only where the DNA matches it firmly. The size of a clone is reported for some rows only, either as once, few or many, or as a class for expanded clones.

J gene: TRBJ2-7
D gene: -
V gene: TRBV27
clone size: once
CDR3 protein: CPSSLLGEQYF
CDR3 DNA: TGTCCCAGCAGTTTATTAGGCGAGCAGTACTTC

J gene: TRBJ1-1
D gene: -
V gene: TRBV12-3/TRBV12-4
clone size: many
CDR3 protein: CASSFSKGRTEAFF
CDR3 DNA: TGTGCCAGCAGTTTCTCCAAAGGGAGAACTGAAGCTTTCTTT

J gene: TRBJ2-7
D gene: -
V gene: TRBV30
clone size: many
CDR3 protein: CAWSAVSRFTAYEQYF
CDR3 DNA: TGTGCCTGGAGCGCAGTATCACGGTTTACCGCCTACGAGCAGTACTTC

J gene: TRBJ2-7
D gene: TRBD2
V gene: TRBV7-2
clone size: many
CDR3 protein: CASSLLGLAGAYEQYF
CDR3 DNA: TGTGCCAGCAGCTTATTAGGACTAGCGGGTGCCTACGAGCAGTACTTC

J gene: TRBJ2-3
D gene: TRBD1
V gene: TRBV11-2
clone size: few
CDR3 protein: CASRAPGQGAISTQYF
CDR3 DNA: TGTGCCAGCAGGGCTCCGGGACAGGGGGCGATTTCTACGCAGTATTTT

J gene: TRBJ2-3
D gene: -
V gene: TRBV20-1
clone size: -
CDR3 protein: CSEGDRDTQYF
CDR3 DNA: TGCAGTGAAGGTGACCGGGATACGCAGTATTTT

J gene: TRBJ1-1
D gene: -
V gene: TRBV3-1
clone size: many
CDR3 protein: CASSSVFTNTEAFF
CDR3 DNA: TGTGCCAGCAGCTCAGTGTTCACGAACACTGAAGCTTTCTTT

J gene: TRBJ2-1
D gene: TRBD2
V gene: TRBV5-5
clone size: few
CDR3 protein: CASIPSAGFSYNEQFF
CDR3 DNA: TGTGCCAGCATCCCATCAGCGGGATTCTCCTACAATGAGCAGTTCTTC

J gene: TRBJ2-6
D gene: -
V gene: TRBV29-1
clone size: many
CDR3 protein: CSVSDPFAGANVLTF
CDR3 DNA: TGCAGCGTCTCGGACCCTTTCGCTGGGGCCAACGTCCTGACTTTC

J gene: TRBJ1-4
D gene: -
V gene: TRBV5-1
clone size: -
CDR3 protein: CASSLQGSDEKLFF
CDR3 DNA: TGCGCCAGCAGCTTACAGGGATCGGATGAAAAACTGTTTTTT

J gene: TRBJ1-4
D gene: -
V gene: TRBV5-1
clone size: many
CDR3 protein: CASSPGAGTNEKLFF
CDR3 DNA: TGCGCCAGCAGTCCGGGGGCCGGGACTAATGAAAAACTGTTTTTT

J gene: TRBJ1-5
D gene: -
V gene: TRBV20-1
clone size: few
CDR3 protein: CSARDSTRGNQPQHF
CDR3 DNA: TGCAGTGCTAGAGACAGCACACGGGGGAATCAGCCCCAGCATTTT

J gene: TRBJ1-1
D gene: -
V gene: TRBV6-6
clone size: -
CDR3 protein: CASSYLRLVSF
CDR3 DNA: TGTGCCAGCAGTTACCTGAGGTTGGTGTCCTTT

J gene: TRBJ2-7
D gene: TRBD1
V gene: TRBV5-4
clone size: many
CDR3 protein: CASSLPGGREQYF
CDR3 DNA: TGTGCCAGCAGCTTGCCAGGGGGACGCGAGCAGTACTTC

J gene: TRBJ2-2
D gene: -
V gene: TRBV18
clone size: -
CDR3 protein: CASSPIRVSTGELFF
CDR3 DNA: TGTGCCAGCTCACCCATAAGGGTGTCCACCGGGGAGCTGTTTTTT

J gene: TRBJ2-1
D gene: -
V gene: TRBV20-1
clone size: -
CDR3 protein: CSARGKGNEQFF
CDR3 DNA: TGCAGTGCCAGGGGTAAGGGCAATGAGCAGTTCTTC

J gene: TRBJ1-1
D gene: -
V gene: TRBV5-4
clone size: -
CDR3 protein: CASSPRGNRNTEAFF
CDR3 DNA: TGTGCCAGCAGCCCCCGTGGGAACCGGAACACTGAAGCTTTCTTT

J gene: TRBJ1-1
D gene: -
V gene: TRBV3-1
clone size: -
CDR3 protein: CASSPRWGTEAFF
CDR3 DNA: TGTGCCAGCAGCCCCCGGTGGGGCACTGAAGCTTTCTTT

J gene: TRBJ2-3
D gene: TRBD2
V gene: TRBV27
clone size: many
CDR3 protein: CASSPAGAMDTQYF
CDR3 DNA: TGTGCCAGCAGTCCAGCGGGGGCCATGGATACGCAGTATTTT

J gene: TRBJ1-5
D gene: -
V gene: TRBV4-2
clone size: many
CDR3 protein: CASSQDKDQPQHF
CDR3 DNA: TGTGCCAGCAGCCAAGATAAGGACCAGCCCCAGCATTTT

J gene: TRBJ2-3
D gene: TRBD2
V gene: TRBV29-1
clone size: many
CDR3 protein: CSVVGRAGTDTQYF
CDR3 DNA: TGCAGCGTCGTTGGGAGGGCCGGCACAGATACGCAGTATTTT

J gene: TRBJ2-1
D gene: TRBD1
V gene: TRBV27
clone size: -
CDR3 protein: CASSFLDRAVYNEQFF
CDR3 DNA: TGTGCCAGCAGTTTTCTGGACAGGGCCGTTTACAATGAGCAGTTCTTC

J gene: TRBJ1-1
D gene: TRBD1
V gene: TRBV7-9
clone size: -
CDR3 protein: CASSLSDRGDEAFF
CDR3 DNA: TGTGCCAGCAGCTTATCAGACAGGGGGGATGAAGCTTTCTTT

J gene: TRBJ2-5
D gene: -
V gene: TRBV6-2/TRBV6-3
clone size: many
CDR3 protein: CASSLGGLSGQTQYF
CDR3 DNA: TGTGCCAGCAGCCTCGGAGGGCTCTCGGGCCAGACCCAGTACTTC

J gene: TRBJ1-1
D gene: TRBD1
V gene: TRBV11-3
clone size: -
CDR3 protein: CASSARLDRVTEAFF
CDR3 DNA: TGTGCCAGCAGCGCGAGACTTGACAGGGTGACTGAAGCTTTCTTT

J gene: TRBJ1-2
D gene: -
V gene: TRBV4-1
clone size: many
CDR3 protein: CASSQDNRGLYGYTF
CDR3 DNA: TGCGCCAGCAGCCAAGATAATAGGGGACTCTATGGCTACACCTTC

J gene: TRBJ2-1
D gene: -
V gene: TRBV29-1
clone size: many
CDR3 protein: CSVVRGNEQFF
CDR3 DNA: TGCAGCGTTGTACGGGGTAATGAGCAGTTCTTC

J gene: TRBJ2-2
D gene: -
V gene: TRBV24-1
clone size: few
CDR3 protein: CASEREAGELFF
CDR3 DNA: TGTGCCTCAGAGAGAGAGGCCGGGGAGCTGTTTTTT

J gene: TRBJ1-1
D gene: -
V gene: TRBV5-1
clone size: many
CDR3 protein: CASSLPADTEAFF
CDR3 DNA: TGCGCCAGCAGCTTGCCCGCGGACACTGAAGCTTTCTTT

J gene: TRBJ2-3
D gene: -
V gene: TRBV7-9
clone size: many
CDR3 protein: CASSLNLAVINTDTQYF
CDR3 DNA: TGTGCCAGCAGCTTAAATCTGGCGGTAATTAACACAGATACGCAGTATTTT

J gene: TRBJ2-3
D gene: TRBD1
V gene: TRBV2
clone size: -
CDR3 protein: CASSPQGATDTQYF
CDR3 DNA: TGTGCCAGCAGCCCCCAGGGGGCTACAGATACGCAGTATTTT

J gene: TRBJ1-2
D gene: TRBD1
V gene: TRBV5-1
clone size: -
CDR3 protein: CASSSATGDYGYTF
CDR3 DNA: TGCGCCAGCAGCTCCGCGACAGGGGACTATGGCTACACCTTC

J gene: TRBJ2-4
D gene: -
V gene: TRBV7-2
clone size: -
CDR3 protein: CASSPTPKNIQYF
CDR3 DNA: TGTGCCAGCAGCCCCACCCCCAAAAACATTCAGTACTTC

J gene: TRBJ2-7
D gene: -
V gene: TRBV5-1
clone size: -
CDR3 protein: CASSLIPATYEQYF
CDR3 DNA: TGCGCCAGCAGCTTGATTCCAGCTACCTACGAGCAGTACTTC

J gene: TRBJ1-1
D gene: -
V gene: TRBV29-1
clone size: many
CDR3 protein: CSVSPGSGLGEAFF
CDR3 DNA: TGCAGCGTCTCCCCGGGGTCAGGCTTGGGGGAAGCTTTCTTT

J gene: TRBJ2-3
D gene: TRBD1
V gene: TRBV9
clone size: -
CDR3 protein: CASSAYRGRMADTQYF
CDR3 DNA: TGTGCCAGCAGCGCATACAGGGGAAGAATGGCAGATACGCAGTATTTT

J gene: TRBJ2-3
D gene: -
V gene: TRBV20-1
clone size: -
CDR3 protein: CSARFPRRDTDTQYF
CDR3 DNA: TGCAGTGCTAGATTCCCCCGGCGGGATACAGATACGCAGTATTTT

J gene: TRBJ2-1
D gene: -
V gene: TRBV4-2
clone size: many
CDR3 protein: CASSQDTDEQFF
CDR3 DNA: TGTGCCAGCAGCCAAGATACGGATGAGCAGTTCTTC

J gene: TRBJ2-1
D gene: TRBD2
V gene: TRBV7-2
clone size: -
CDR3 protein: CASSLTSAPYNEQFF
CDR3 DNA: TGTGCCAGCAGCTTAACTAGCGCGCCCTACAATGAGCAGTTCTTC

J gene: TRBJ1-1
D gene: -
V gene: TRBV5-5
clone size: -
CDR3 protein: CASSWDTFGTEAFF
CDR3 DNA: TGTGCCAGCAGCTGGGACACCTTCGGCACTGAAGCTTTCTTT

J gene: TRBJ2-2
D gene: -
V gene: TRBV5-4
clone size: once
CDR3 protein: CASSFDSQNTGELFF
CDR3 DNA: TGTGCCAGCAGCTTCGACTCCCAGAACACCGGGGAGCTGTTTTTT

J gene: TRBJ2-2
D gene: -
V gene: TRBV10-3
clone size: -
CDR3 protein: CAISESRDTGELFF
CDR3 DNA: TGTGCCATCAGTGAGTCGAGAGACACCGGGGAGCTGTTTTTT

J gene: TRBJ2-7
D gene: -
V gene: TRBV5-4
clone size: -
CDR3 protein: CASSRTLQGYEQYF
CDR3 DNA: TGTGCCAGCAGCCGTACATTACAGGGCTACGAGCAGTACTTC

J gene: TRBJ1-4
D gene: TRBD1
V gene: TRBV6-6
clone size: once
CDR3 protein: CASSYSLQGEKLFF
CDR3 DNA: TGTGCCAGCAGTTACTCGTTACAGGGGGAAAAACTGTTTTTT

J gene: TRBJ2-7
D gene: TRBD2
V gene: TRBV3-1
clone size: -
CDR3 protein: CASSQDPESGRPDYEQYF
CDR3 DNA: TGTGCCAGCAGCCAAGATCCCGAGAGCGGGAGGCCTGACTACGAGCAGTACTTC

J gene: TRBJ2-7
D gene: -
V gene: TRBV3-1
clone size: -
CDR3 protein: CASSQFVGGAYEQYF
CDR3 DNA: TGTGCCAGCAGCCAGTTCGTCGGGGGAGCCTACGAGCAGTACTTC

J gene: TRBJ1-4
D gene: -
V gene: TRBV4-3
clone size: many
CDR3 protein: CASSQSGTANEKLFF
CDR3 DNA: TGCGCCAGCAGCCAGTCCGGGACCGCGAATGAAAAACTGTTTTTT

J gene: TRBJ2-2
D gene: -
V gene: TRBV7-2
clone size: few
CDR3 protein: CASSHRPTGANTGELFF
CDR3 DNA: TGTGCCAGCAGCCACCGGCCCACGGGGGCGAACACCGGGGAGCTGTTTTTT

J gene: TRBJ1-2
D gene: -
V gene: TRBV10-3
clone size: many
CDR3 protein: CAIRARYGYTF
CDR3 DNA: TGTGCCATCCGGGCTAGATATGGCTACACCTTC

J gene: TRBJ2-1
D gene: -
V gene: TRBV12-3/TRBV12-4
clone size: -
CDR3 protein: CASSSRGNEQFF
CDR3 DNA: TGTGCCAGCAGTTCCCGGGGAAATGAGCAGTTCTTC

J gene: TRBJ2-1
D gene: -
V gene: TRBV7-2
clone size: -
CDR3 protein: CASSSGTSYNEQFF
CDR3 DNA: TGTGCCAGCAGCTCTGGGACATCCTACAATGAGCAGTTCTTC

J gene: TRBJ2-5
D gene: TRBD1
V gene: TRBV6-6
clone size: -
CDR3 protein: CASSIGTGGATTQYF
CDR3 DNA: TGTGCCAGCAGTATCGGGACAGGGGGCGCGACAACCCAGTACTTC

J gene: TRBJ2-6
D gene: -
V gene: TRBV14
clone size: -
CDR3 protein: CASSALGRLNSGANVLTF
CDR3 DNA: TGTGCCAGCAGCGCGTTGGGCAGGCTAAACTCTGGGGCCAACGTCCTGACTTTC

J gene: TRBJ2-1
D gene: -
V gene: TRBV2
clone size: many
CDR3 protein: CASSGAGERRIEQFF
CDR3 DNA: TGTGCCAGCAGTGGGGCGGGCGAGCGGCGGATTGAGCAGTTCTTC

J gene: TRBJ1-2
D gene: -
V gene: TRBV18
clone size: -
CDR3 protein: CASSPLAENPYGYTF
CDR3 DNA: TGTGCCAGCTCACCACTAGCAGAAAACCCCTATGGCTACACCTTC

J gene: TRBJ1-1
D gene: -
V gene: TRBV5-6
clone size: -
CDR3 protein: CASSLERAGSEAFF
CDR3 DNA: TGTGCCAGCAGCTTAGAACGCGCTGGGAGTGAAGCTTTCTTT

J gene: TRBJ2-7
D gene: -
V gene: TRBV5-1
clone size: -
CDR3 protein: CASSFGSGTKHEQYF
CDR3 DNA: TGCGCCAGCAGCTTTGGTTCGGGAACGAAGCACGAGCAGTACTTC

J gene: TRBJ2-1
D gene: -
V gene: TRBV20-1
clone size: -
CDR3 protein: CSARSTSYNEQFF
CDR3 DNA: TGCAGTGCTAGATCCACCTCCTACAATGAGCAGTTCTTC

J gene: TRBJ2-1
D gene: TRBD2
V gene: TRBV27
clone size: few
CDR3 protein: CASSRQTSPRAYNEQFF
CDR3 DNA: TGTGCCAGCAGTCGCCAGACTAGCCCGAGAGCCTACAATGAGCAGTTCTTC